The clone carrying this T cell receptor beta chain turned up a few times. Antigen: not known. The data originate from a study of T cells after yellow fever vaccination. Findings of the study overall: Although most clonotypes did not, a small share appeared in both CD4 and CD8 compartments. Clones that expanded after primary vaccination mostly reappeared after the booster (just over 95% CD4, 88% CD8).

They built TCR cDNA with 5'RACE template switching, a step that put in a universal primer site and UMIs. MiXCR was run by TCRdb on the 5' RACE reads, yielding one entry per CDR3 protein. The top ten hold about 15% of the sample, which has hundreds of thousands of distinct CDR3 sequences, approximately 13% seen once. V dropped 5 bases and J dropped 1 base, with 14 bases sitting between them. The germline V gene encodes CDR1 SGHTA and CDR2 FQGNSA. This CDR3 region has 15 residues. Sequenced here: PBMCs, sampled on the day of the yellow fever booster vaccination. V is TRBV7-2 and J is TRBJ2-5; a possible D gene is TRBD2 (5 bases). This TCR derives from a man aged 30 to 45 who received the YFV17D yellow fever vaccine. The CDR3 sequence: CASSNIPGIQETQYF. CDR3 coding DNA: TGTGCCAGCAGCAACATCCCCGGGATCCAAGAGACCCAGTACTTC.